This T cell receptor (beta chain) was retrieved from a study of OX40 agonist ivuxolimab in advanced cancers. Study-level results: Among patients with partial responses at 0.1-3.0 mg/kg, clonal expansion was among the lowest.

Notes on this clone: The antigen remains unidentified.

Assay: immunoSEQ multiplex PCR; the TCRdb copy retains only in-frame clones and omits some. The sample includes about 98,000 clones, roughly nine tenths of them seen just once. The material was CD4+ or CD8+ T cells sorted from blood, obtained in a trial of the OX40 agonist ivuxolimab. The TCR originated in an adult with an advanced solid tumor such as melanoma, head and neck, liver or kidney cancer.

CDR3 in DNA: TGTGCCAGCAGCCCCCAGCCGGTCCTAGCGGGAGGGGGCAATGAGCAGTTCTTC. Encoded protein: CASSPQPVLAGGGNEQFF. The V call is TRBV7-3, the J call TRBJ2-1; the match to TRBD2 covers 12 bases. CDR1 is SGHTA and CDR2 is FQGTGA in the germline V gene. CDR3 length equals 18 residues. V shed 5 bases, J shed 6 bases, and the junction held 14 bases outside the gene matches.